This TCR beta chain was recovered during a study of T cells after yellow fever vaccination. The CDR3 sequence is 11 residues long. Deletions cut 3 bases from V and 7 bases from J, with 4 bases between. Germline V gene lookup returns CDR1 DFQATT and CDR2 SNEGSKA (reference sequence). This clonotype was found once. The antigen remains unidentified. Study-level results: Contaminating bulk clonotypes could be abundant in FACS-sorted repertoires.

MiXCR, run by TCRdb on the 5' RACE reads, gives a single entry per CDR3 protein. Seen here are fewer than 650,000 distinct CDR3 sequences, around a fifth observed once, and the top ten hold about a sixth. The rearrangement joins TRBV20-1 to TRBJ1-6, with D unclear. This specimen consisted of PBMCs, obtained about 20 days after the first yellow fever vaccination. This clonotype originated in a young man who received the YFV17D yellow fever vaccine. The CDR3 DNA reads as TGCAGTGCTAGGGGAAATTCACCCCTCCACTTT. Amino acid sequence: CSARGNSPLHF.